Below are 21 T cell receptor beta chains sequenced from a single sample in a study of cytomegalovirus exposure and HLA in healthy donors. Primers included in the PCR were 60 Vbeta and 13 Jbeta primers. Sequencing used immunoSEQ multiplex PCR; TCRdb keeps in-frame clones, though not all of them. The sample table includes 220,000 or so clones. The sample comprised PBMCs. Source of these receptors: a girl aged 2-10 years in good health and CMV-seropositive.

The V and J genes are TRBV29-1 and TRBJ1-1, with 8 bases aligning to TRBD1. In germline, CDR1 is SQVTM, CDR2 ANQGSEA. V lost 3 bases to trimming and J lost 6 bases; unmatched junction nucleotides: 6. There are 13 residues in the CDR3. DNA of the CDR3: TGCAGCGTTGATTCGCCCAGGGGGCCTGAAGCTTTCTTT. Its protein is CSVDSPRGPEAFF.

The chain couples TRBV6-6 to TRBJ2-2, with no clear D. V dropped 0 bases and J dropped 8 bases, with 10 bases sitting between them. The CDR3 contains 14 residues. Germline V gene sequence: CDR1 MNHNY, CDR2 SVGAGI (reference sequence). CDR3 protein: CASSYSSTMGELFF. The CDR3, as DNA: TGTGCCAGCAGTTACTCGTCCACAATGGGGGAGCTGTTTTTT.

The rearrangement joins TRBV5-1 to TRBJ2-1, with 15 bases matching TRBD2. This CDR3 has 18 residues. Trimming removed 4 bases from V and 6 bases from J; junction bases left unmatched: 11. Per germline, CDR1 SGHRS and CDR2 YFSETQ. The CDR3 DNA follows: TGCGCCAGCAGCCCCGGGACTAGCGGGAGGTTCCCACCCAATGAGCAGTTCTTC. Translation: CASSPGTSGRFPPNEQFF.

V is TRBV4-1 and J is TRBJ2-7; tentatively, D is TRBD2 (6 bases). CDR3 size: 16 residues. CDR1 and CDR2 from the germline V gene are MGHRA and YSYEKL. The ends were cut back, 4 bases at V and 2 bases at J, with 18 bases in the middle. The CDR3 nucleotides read TGCGCCAGCAGCCCCGGTTGGGCGGGAAGCACCTACGAGCAGTACTTC. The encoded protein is CASSPGWAGSTYEQYF.

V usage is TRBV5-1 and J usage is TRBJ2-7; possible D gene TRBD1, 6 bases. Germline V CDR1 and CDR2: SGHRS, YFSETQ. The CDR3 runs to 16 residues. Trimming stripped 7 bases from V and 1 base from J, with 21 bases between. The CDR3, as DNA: TGCGCCAGCTACCCCTCTCCAGGGGCCGATTCCTACGAGCAGTACTTC. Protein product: CASYPSPGADSYEQYF. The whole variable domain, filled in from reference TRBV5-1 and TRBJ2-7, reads KAGVTQTPRYLIKTRGQQVTLSCSPISGHRSVSWYQQTPGQGLQFLFEYFSETQRNKGNFPGRFSGRQFSNSRSEMNVSTLELGDSALYLCASYPSPGADSYEQYFGPGTRLTVT.

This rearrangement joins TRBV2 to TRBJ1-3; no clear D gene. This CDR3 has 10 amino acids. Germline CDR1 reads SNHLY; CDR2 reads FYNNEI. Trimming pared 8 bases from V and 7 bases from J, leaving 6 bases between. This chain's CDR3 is CASSGNTIYF. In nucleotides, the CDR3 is TGTGCCAGCTCGGGTAACACCATATATTTT.

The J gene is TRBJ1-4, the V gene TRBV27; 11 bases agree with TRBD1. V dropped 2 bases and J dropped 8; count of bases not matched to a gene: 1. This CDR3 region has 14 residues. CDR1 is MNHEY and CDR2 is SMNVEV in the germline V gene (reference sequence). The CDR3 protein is CASSLRDRGEKLFF. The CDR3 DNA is TGTGCCAGCAGTTTAAGGGACAGGGGGGAAAAACTGTTTTTT.

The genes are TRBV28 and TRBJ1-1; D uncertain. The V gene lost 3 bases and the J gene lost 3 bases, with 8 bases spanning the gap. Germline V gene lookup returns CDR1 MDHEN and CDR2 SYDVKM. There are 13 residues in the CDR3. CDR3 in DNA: TGTGCCAGCAGTTTTCGGTCCTACACTGAAGCTTTCTTT. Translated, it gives CASSFRSYTEAFF.

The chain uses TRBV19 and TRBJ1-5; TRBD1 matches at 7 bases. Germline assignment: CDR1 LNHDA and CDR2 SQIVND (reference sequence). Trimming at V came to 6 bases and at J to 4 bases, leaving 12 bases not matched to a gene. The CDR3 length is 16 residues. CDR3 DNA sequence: TGTGCCAGTAGCCGACAGGGAAGAGCCTTTAATCAGCCCCAGCATTTT. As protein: CASSRQGRAFNQPQHF. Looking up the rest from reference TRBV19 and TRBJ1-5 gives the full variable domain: DGGITQSPKYLFRKEGQNVTLSCEQNLNHDAMYWYRQDPGQGLRLIYYSQIVNDFQKGDIAEGYSVSREKKESFPLTVTSAQKNPTAFYLCASSRQGRAFNQPQHFGDGTRLSIL.

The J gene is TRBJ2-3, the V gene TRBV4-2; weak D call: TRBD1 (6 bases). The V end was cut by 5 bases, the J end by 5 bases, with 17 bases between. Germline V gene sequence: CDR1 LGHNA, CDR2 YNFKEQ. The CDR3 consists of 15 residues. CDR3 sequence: CASSDRPEGQDTQYF. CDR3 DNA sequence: TGTGCCAGCAGCGACAGGCCCGAAGGGCAAGATACGCAGTATTTT.

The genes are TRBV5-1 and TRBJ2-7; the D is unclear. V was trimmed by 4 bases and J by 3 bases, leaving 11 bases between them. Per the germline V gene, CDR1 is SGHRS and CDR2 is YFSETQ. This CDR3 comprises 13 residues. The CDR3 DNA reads TGCGCCAGCAGCCCAACGGTTGGCTACGAGCAGTACTTC. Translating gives CASSPTVGYEQYF. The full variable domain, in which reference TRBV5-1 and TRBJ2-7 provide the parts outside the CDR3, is KAGVTQTPRYLIKTRGQQVTLSCSPISGHRSVSWYQQTPGQGLQFLFEYFSETQRNKGNFPGRFSGRQFSNSRSEMNVSTLELGDSALYLCASSPTVGYEQYFGPGTRLTVT.

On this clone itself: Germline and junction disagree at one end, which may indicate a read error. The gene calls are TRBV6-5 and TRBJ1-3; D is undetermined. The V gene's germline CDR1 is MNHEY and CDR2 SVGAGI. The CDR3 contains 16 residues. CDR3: CAGSYSMGDSGNTIYF. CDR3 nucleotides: TGTGCCGGCAGTTACTCGATGGGAGACTCTGGAAACACCATATATTTT.

CDR3 amino acids: CASSFASVGGYEQYF. For the CDR3, the DNA is TGTGCCAGCAGTTTTGCAAGCGTGGGGGGATACGAGCAGTACTTC. The rearrangement uses TRBV27 and TRBJ2-7, with a weak D call TRBD2 (6 bases). The germline CDR1 and CDR2 sequences are MNHEY and SMNVEV (reference sequence). This CDR3 spans 15 amino acids. Deletions cut 3 bases from V and 4 bases from J, with 16 bases between.

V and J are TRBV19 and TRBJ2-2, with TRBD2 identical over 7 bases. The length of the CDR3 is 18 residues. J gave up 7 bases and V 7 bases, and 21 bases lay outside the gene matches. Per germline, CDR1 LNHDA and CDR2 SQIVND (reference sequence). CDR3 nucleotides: TGTGCCAGTACCCCTAAAAGAAGGCGGGAGTGGCAGATCGGGGAGCTGTTTTTT. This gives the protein CASTPKRRREWQIGELFF.

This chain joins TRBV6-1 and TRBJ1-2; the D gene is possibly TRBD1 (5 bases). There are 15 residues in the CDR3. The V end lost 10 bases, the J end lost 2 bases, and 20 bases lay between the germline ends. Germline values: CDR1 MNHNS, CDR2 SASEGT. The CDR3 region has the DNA TGTGCCACCTCACAGGACCTCTTTCTCAACTATGGCTACACCTTC. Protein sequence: CATSQDLFLNYGYTF.

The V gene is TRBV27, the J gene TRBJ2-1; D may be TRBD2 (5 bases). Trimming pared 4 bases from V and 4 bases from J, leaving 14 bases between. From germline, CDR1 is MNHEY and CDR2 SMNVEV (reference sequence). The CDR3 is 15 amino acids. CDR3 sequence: CASSSQASQYNEQFF. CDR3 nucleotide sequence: TGTGCCAGCAGTTCCCAGGCTAGCCAGTACAATGAGCAGTTCTTC.

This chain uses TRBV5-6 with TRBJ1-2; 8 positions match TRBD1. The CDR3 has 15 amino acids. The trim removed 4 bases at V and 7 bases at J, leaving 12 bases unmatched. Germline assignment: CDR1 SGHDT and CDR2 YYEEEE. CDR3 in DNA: TGTGCCAGCAGCACGGACAGGGAAGGAAATCGTGGCTACACCTTC. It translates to CASSTDREGNRGYTF.

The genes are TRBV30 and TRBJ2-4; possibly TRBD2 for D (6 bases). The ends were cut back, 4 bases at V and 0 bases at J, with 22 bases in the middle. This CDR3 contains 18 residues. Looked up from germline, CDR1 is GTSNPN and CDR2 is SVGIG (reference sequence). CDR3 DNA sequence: TGTGCCTGGATCCGGGCGGGACTTTATCCCCTAGCCAAAAACATTCAGTACTTC. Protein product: CAWIRAGLYPLAKNIQYF.

The CDR3 sequence is CSVAVFGDRSSGSGYEQYF. The DNA for the CDR3 is TGCAGCGTTGCGGTGTTCGGGGACAGATCTAGCGGGTCGGGGTACGAGCAGTACTTC. This chain connects TRBV29-1 to TRBJ2-7; tentatively, D is TRBD2 (8 bases). Trimming removed 4 bases from V and 4 bases from J, with 32 bases in between. The CDR3 has 19 residues. Germline CDR1 and CDR2: SQVTM and ANQGSEA.

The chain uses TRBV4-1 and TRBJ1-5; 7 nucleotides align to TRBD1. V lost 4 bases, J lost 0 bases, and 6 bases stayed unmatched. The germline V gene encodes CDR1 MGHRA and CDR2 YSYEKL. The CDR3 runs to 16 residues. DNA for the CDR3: TGCGCCAGCAGCCCCCTGACAGGGTATAGCAATCAGCCCCAGCATTTT. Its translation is CASSPLTGYSNQPQHF.

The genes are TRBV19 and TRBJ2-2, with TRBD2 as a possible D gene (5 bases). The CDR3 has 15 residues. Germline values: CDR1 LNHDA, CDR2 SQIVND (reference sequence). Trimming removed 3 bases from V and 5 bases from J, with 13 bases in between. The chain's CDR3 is CASSIDYSLTGELFF. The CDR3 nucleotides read TGTGCCAGTAGTATCGACTACTCCCTGACCGGGGAGCTGTTTTTT.